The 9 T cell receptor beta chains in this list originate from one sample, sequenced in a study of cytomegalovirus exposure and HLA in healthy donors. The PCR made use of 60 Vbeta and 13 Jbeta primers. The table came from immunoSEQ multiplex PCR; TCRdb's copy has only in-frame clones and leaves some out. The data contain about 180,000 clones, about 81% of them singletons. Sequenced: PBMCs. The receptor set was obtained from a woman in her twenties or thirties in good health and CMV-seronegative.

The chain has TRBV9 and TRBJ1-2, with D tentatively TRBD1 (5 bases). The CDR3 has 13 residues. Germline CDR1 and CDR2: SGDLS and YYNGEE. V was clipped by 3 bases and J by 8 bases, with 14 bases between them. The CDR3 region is CASSGLRGWGYTF. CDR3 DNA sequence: TGTGCCAGCAGCGGACTACGGGGGTGGGGCTACACCTTC.

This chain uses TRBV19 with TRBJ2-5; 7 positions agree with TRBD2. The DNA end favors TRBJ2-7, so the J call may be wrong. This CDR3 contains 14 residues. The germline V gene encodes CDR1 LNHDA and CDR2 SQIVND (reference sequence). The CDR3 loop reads CASSMGREAYEQYF. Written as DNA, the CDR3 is TGTGCCAGTAGTATGGGTCGGGAGGCCTACGAGCAGTACTTC.

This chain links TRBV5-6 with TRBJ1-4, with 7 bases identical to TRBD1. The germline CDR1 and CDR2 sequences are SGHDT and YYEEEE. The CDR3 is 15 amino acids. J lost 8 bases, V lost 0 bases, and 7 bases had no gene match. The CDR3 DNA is TGTGCCAGCAGCTTGGGTACAGGGGAAGGAGAAAAACTGTTTTTT. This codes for CASSLGTGEGEKLFF.

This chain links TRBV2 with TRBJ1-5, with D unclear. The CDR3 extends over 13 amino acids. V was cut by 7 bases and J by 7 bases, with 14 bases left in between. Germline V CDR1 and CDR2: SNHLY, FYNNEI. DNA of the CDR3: TGTGCCAGCAAGGCCGGGATCGGGCAGCCCCAGCATTTT. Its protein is CASKAGIGQPQHF.

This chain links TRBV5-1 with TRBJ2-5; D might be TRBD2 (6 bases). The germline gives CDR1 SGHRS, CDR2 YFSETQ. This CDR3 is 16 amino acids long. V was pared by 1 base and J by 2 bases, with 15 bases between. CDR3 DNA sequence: TGCGCCAGCAGCTTGATGGGAGGCAGGGTACAAGAGACCCAGTACTTC. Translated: CASSLMGGRVQETQYF.

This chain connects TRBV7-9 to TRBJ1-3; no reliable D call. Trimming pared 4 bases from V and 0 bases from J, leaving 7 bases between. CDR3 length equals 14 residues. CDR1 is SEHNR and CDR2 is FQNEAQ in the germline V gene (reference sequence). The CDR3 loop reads CASSSDNSGNTIYF. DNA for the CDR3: TGTGCCAGCAGCTCTGACAACTCTGGAAACACCATATATTTT.

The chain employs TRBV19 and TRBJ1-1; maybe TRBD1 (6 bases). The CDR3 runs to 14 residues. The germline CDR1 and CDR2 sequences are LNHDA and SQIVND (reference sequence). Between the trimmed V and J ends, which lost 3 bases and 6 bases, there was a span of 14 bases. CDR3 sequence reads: CASSIGEGGAEAFF. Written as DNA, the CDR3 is TGTGCCAGTAGTATCGGGGAGGGGGGGGCTGAAGCTTTCTTT.

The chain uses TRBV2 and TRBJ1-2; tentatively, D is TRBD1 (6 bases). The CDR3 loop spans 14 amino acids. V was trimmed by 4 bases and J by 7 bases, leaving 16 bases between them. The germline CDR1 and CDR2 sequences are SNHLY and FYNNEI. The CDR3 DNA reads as TGTGCCAGCAGTGTTTCTCAGGGGCCGGGTGGCTACACCTTC. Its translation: CASSVSQGPGGYTF.

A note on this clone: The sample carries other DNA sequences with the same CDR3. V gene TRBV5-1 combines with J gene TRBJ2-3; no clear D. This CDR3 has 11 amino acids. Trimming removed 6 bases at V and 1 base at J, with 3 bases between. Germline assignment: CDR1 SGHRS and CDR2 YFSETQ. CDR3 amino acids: CASTGTDTQYF. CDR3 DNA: TGCGCCAGCACAGGCACAGATACGCAGTATTTT.